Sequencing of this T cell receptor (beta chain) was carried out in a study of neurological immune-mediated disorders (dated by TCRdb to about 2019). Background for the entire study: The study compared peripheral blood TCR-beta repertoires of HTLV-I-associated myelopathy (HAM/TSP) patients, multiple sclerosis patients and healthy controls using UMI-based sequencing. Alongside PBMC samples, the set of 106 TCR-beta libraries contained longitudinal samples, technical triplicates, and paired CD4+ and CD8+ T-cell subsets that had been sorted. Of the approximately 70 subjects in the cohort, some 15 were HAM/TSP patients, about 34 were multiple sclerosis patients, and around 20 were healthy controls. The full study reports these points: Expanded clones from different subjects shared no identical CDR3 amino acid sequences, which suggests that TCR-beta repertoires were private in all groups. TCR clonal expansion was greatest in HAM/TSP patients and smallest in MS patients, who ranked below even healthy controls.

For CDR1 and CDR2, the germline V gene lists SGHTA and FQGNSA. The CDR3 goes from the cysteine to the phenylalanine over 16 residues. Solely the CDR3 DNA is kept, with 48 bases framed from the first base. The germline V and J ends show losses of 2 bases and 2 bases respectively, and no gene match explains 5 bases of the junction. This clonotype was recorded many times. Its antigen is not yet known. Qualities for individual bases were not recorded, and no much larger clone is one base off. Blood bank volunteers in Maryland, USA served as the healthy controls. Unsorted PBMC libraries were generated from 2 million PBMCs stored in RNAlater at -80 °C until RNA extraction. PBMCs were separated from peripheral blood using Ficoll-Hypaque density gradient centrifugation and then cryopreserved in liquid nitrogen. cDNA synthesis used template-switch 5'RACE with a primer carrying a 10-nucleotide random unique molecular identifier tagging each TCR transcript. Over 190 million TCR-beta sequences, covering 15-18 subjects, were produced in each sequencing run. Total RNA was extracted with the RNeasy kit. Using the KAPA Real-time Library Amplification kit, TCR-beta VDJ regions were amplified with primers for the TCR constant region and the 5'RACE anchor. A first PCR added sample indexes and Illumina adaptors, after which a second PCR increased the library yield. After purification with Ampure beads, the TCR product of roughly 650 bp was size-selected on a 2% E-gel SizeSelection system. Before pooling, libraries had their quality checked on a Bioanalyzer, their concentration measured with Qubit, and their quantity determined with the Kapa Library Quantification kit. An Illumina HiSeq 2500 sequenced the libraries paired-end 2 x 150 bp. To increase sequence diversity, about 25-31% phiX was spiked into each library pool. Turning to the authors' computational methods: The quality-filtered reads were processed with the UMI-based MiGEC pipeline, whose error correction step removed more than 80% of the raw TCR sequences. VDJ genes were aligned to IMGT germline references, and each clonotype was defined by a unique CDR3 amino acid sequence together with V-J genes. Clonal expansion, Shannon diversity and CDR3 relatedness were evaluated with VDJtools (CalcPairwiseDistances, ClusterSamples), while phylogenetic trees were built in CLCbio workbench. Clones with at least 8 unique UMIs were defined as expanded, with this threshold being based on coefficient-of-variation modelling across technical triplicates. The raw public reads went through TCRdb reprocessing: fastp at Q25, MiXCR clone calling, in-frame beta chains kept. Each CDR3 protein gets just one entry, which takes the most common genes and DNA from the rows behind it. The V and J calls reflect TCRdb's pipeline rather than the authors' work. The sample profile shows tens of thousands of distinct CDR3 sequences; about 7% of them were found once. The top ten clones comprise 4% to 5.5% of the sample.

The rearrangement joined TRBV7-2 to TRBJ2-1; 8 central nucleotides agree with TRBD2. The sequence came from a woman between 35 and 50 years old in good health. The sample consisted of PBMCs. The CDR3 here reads CASSLTSGPPYNEQFF. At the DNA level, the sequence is TGTGCCAGCAGCTTAACTAGCGGTCCCCCCTACAATGAGCAGTTCTTC.